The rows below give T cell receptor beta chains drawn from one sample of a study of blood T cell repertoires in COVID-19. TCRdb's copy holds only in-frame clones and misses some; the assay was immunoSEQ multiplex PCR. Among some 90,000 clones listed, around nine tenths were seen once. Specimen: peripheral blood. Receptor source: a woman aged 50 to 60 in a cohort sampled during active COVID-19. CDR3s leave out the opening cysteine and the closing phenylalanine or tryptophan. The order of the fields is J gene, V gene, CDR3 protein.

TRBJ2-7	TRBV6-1	ASSEHRDREWYEQY
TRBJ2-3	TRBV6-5	ASTDFGDTQY
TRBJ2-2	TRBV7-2	ASSLSEPPNTGELF
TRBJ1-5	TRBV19	ASSIEQFGNQPQH
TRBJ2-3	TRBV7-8	ASSSAGGGWRADTQY
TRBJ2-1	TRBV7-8	ASSGQGVVSYNEQF
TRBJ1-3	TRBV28	ASSRSTGNTIY
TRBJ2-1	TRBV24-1	ATSGWTSGRYNEQF
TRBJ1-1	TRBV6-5	ASSYRGEAF
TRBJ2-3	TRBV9	ASSVAYKGDTQY
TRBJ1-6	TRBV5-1	ASSFGSQGSPLH
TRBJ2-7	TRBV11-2	ASSLLARSSYEQY
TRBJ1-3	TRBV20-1	SASEGQGSGNTIY
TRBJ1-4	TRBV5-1	ASSGDRNEKLF
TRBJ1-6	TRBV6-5	ATRGLSSYNSPLH
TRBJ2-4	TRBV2	ASSERLAKNIQY
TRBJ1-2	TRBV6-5	ASRFRGGYT
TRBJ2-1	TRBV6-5	ASKASGTYNEQF